This T cell receptor (beta chain) was retrieved from a study of T cells after yellow fever vaccination (dated by TCRdb to about 2019). Context from the whole study: Libraries from fractions with low cell numbers were prepared with the SMART-Seq v4 Ultra Low Input RNA kit. Two healthy male donors made up the cohort, one aged 18 to 30 years and the other aged 30 to 40 years. Blood was collected at multiple timepoints before and after primary and secondary immunization, and bulk PBMC replicates and cell subsets were isolated. To follow T-cell clones before and after both primary and booster YFV17D yellow fever vaccination, bulk TCR alpha and beta repertoires underwent longitudinal sequencing.

Points the paper makes about the study in general: The secondary T-cell response was found to be weaker but faster than the primary response, with a peak reached on day 5 rather than on day 15. A small share of clonotypes occurred in both CD4 and CD8 compartments, likely arising from convergent recombination. Because abundant contaminating clonotypes from the bulk population could be contained in FACS-sorted repertoires, computational filtering was required. After the booster, most of the clones that had expanded following primary vaccination were detected again (96% of CD4 and more than 85% of CD8), which suggests that memory was broadly maintained. Only a couple of donors were included in the study, so the extent to which the findings can be generalized is limited.

CDR1 and CDR2 (SGHRS, YFSETQ) derive from the germline V gene. Between the V and J ends, shortened by 2 bases and 10 bases respectively, the junction contains 19 bases. The CDR3 numbers 15 residues from cysteine through phenylalanine. The sequence is cut down to CDR3 DNA, 45 bases in frame from base 1. On this clonotype itself: Its antigen target is currently unknown. No much larger clone exists at a distance of one base, and base qualities are not known.

The treatment or condition label here, explained by the study, means: live attenuated yellow fever vaccine strain. At each blood-draw timepoint, two biological replicates of bulk PBMCs were collected. A standard Ficoll-Paque protocol was used to isolate PBMCs from peripheral blood. TriZol was used to extract RNA from bulk PBMCs, from CD4 and CD8 fractions, and from dextramer-positive and dextramer-negative fractions. The sample was run on an Illumina NovaSeq 6000. TCR cDNA was synthesized by 5'RACE template switching, which introduced a universal primer site and unique molecular identifiers. Priming of cDNA synthesis was performed from both the TCR alpha and TCR beta constant segments. Libraries were amplified in two PCR steps, with sample barcodes and sequencing adapters added in the second step. Libraries were sequenced on Illumina HiSeq 2500 (2x100 bp) or NovaSeq (2x150 bp). The source study handled its data this way. Demultiplexing of reads and collapsing into UMI consensus sequences were performed with MIGEC, and V(D)J alignment was carried out with MiXCR. Clonotypes responding to the vaccine were identified with edgeR on replicate PBMC samples, with the criteria of FDR below 0.01 and a log2 fold change above 5 up to day 15. Each bulk clonotype was labeled CD4 or CD8 based on which sequenced repertoire, CD4 or CD8, contained the clonotype at higher abundance. TCRdb redid the processing of the public reads, applying fastp at Q25 and MiXCR, and retained in-frame beta chains. For every CDR3 protein sequence, its rows merge into one entry that carries the most common genes and DNA. The V and J calls were determined by TCRdb, not by the authors. The sample table records 350,000 to 550,000 distinct CDR3 sequences; around 20% of these occur just once. Together, the top ten hold roughly 19% of the sample.

This TCR derives from a man aged 18 to 30 who received the YFV17D yellow fever vaccine. The V and J segments used are TRBV5-1 and TRBJ2-1; the D region possibly corresponds to TRBD1 (6 bases align). The sequenced sample was PBMCs, obtained before the yellow fever booster vaccination. The nucleotide sequence reads TGCGCCAGCAGCTTTGGGAACAGGGTCCTAGGGGAGCAGTTCTTC. It translates as CASSFGNRVLGEQFF.